Listed below are T cell receptor beta chains from one sample, sequenced in a study of blood T cell repertoires in COVID-19. Produced via immunoSEQ multiplex PCR; TCRdb's table is partial and in-frame only. The repertoire holds around 220,000 clones, with roughly 87% as singletons. Sequencing was carried out using PBMCs or T cells enriched from blood (not recorded which). These receptors were taken from a woman aged 25-40 years with acute COVID-19. The conserved cysteine and the conserved F or W are not part of the CDR3 here. The order of the fields is J gene, V gene, clone size, CDR3 protein. Some rows mark clone size as missing; the rest say once, few, many or name a class of expanded clone.

j_call: TRBJ2-7
v_call: TRBV19
clone_size: -
cdr3_aa: ASSMRVGYEQY

j_call: TRBJ1-5
v_call: TRBV24-1
clone_size: -
cdr3_aa: ALTFQGRYSNQPQH

j_call: TRBJ1-4
v_call: TRBV6-5
clone_size: -
cdr3_aa: ASTDTRYNEKLF

j_call: TRBJ2-2
v_call: TRBV6-5
clone_size: -
cdr3_aa: ASSYFRGPNTGELF

j_call: TRBJ2-7
v_call: TRBV19
clone_size: -
cdr3_aa: ASSITGGTREQY

j_call: TRBJ2-3
v_call: TRBV23-1
clone_size: -
cdr3_aa: ASSQRGGRVPDTQY

j_call: TRBJ1-2
v_call: TRBV19
clone_size: -
cdr3_aa: ASSQDKGYGYT

j_call: TRBJ2-3
v_call: TRBV27
clone_size: -
cdr3_aa: ASRPQGTDTQY

j_call: TRBJ1-5
v_call: TRBV2
clone_size: -
cdr3_aa: ASSDGSWNQPQH

j_call: TRBJ1-6
v_call: TRBV21-1
clone_size: -
cdr3_aa: ASSPRPRLH

j_call: TRBJ1-4
v_call: TRBV2
clone_size: -
cdr3_aa: ASSEVGGEKLF

j_call: TRBJ2-1
v_call: TRBV5-1
clone_size: few
cdr3_aa: ASSSGGKSYNEQF

j_call: TRBJ1-6
v_call: TRBV6-1
clone_size: -
cdr3_aa: ASSEDFDSFYNSPLH

j_call: TRBJ1-2
v_call: TRBV27
clone_size: -
cdr3_aa: ASSPSQGDRGGGYT

j_call: TRBJ2-7
v_call: TRBV10-2
clone_size: once
cdr3_aa: ASSGADEQY

j_call: TRBJ2-1
v_call: TRBV27
clone_size: -
cdr3_aa: ASSPRFSSVSSYNEQF

j_call: TRBJ1-2
v_call: TRBV6-1
clone_size: -
cdr3_aa: ASSDRQGDLSGYT

j_call: TRBJ2-5
v_call: TRBV9
clone_size: -
cdr3_aa: ASSVENRGAETQY

j_call: TRBJ2-7
v_call: TRBV30
clone_size: once
cdr3_aa: AWSVPRSYLEQY

j_call: TRBJ2-2
v_call: TRBV2
clone_size: -
cdr3_aa: ASSEEGLAGANTGELF

j_call: TRBJ2-3
v_call: TRBV28
clone_size: -
cdr3_aa: ASSFPGGTQY

j_call: TRBJ2-3
v_call: TRBV5-6
clone_size: -
cdr3_aa: ASSLLRGPTDTQY

j_call: TRBJ1-2
v_call: TRBV7-9
clone_size: -
cdr3_aa: ASSLGEQGYGYT

j_call: TRBJ1-3
v_call: TRBV6-2/TRBV6-3
clone_size: few
cdr3_aa: ASSTTVGGNTIY

j_call: TRBJ2-7
v_call: TRBV2
clone_size: -
cdr3_aa: AGGRETYEQY

j_call: TRBJ1-5
v_call: TRBV27
clone_size: few
cdr3_aa: ASSLSGGNQPQH

j_call: TRBJ2-7
v_call: TRBV7-2
clone_size: -
cdr3_aa: ASSPLGGTSYEQY

j_call: TRBJ1-1
v_call: TRBV29-1
clone_size: -
cdr3_aa: SVERRSGAF

j_call: TRBJ1-3
v_call: TRBV11-2
clone_size: once
cdr3_aa: ASSSGGQGSANTIY

j_call: TRBJ2-7
v_call: TRBV9
clone_size: -
cdr3_aa: ASSSPGVASYEQY

j_call: TRBJ2-6
v_call: TRBV9
clone_size: -
cdr3_aa: ASSTRQDSGANVLT

j_call: TRBJ1-1
v_call: TRBV15
clone_size: -
cdr3_aa: ATGGLMNTEAF

j_call: TRBJ2-6
v_call: TRBV15
clone_size: -
cdr3_aa: ANFSGANVLT

j_call: TRBJ1-5
v_call: TRBV30
clone_size: -
cdr3_aa: AWSIRGAPSNQPQH

j_call: TRBJ2-7
v_call: TRBV20-1
clone_size: -
cdr3_aa: SASPGQTYEQY

j_call: TRBJ1-1
v_call: TRBV30
clone_size: -
cdr3_aa: AWIRRTEAF

j_call: TRBJ1-4
v_call: TRBV5-1
clone_size: -
cdr3_aa: ASSWGQPGEKLF

j_call: TRBJ2-7
v_call: TRBV6-5
clone_size: -
cdr3_aa: ASSSGTGGAYEQY

j_call: TRBJ2-1
v_call: TRBV11-2
clone_size: -
cdr3_aa: ASRTQGAHEQF

j_call: TRBJ1-2
v_call: TRBV7-9
clone_size: -
cdr3_aa: ASSPALGGYGYT

j_call: TRBJ2-7
v_call: TRBV28
clone_size: -
cdr3_aa: ASSSHSRPYEQY

j_call: TRBJ2-4
v_call: TRBV29-1
clone_size: once
cdr3_aa: SVWSSYTKNIQY

j_call: TRBJ2-3
v_call: TRBV5-4
clone_size: -
cdr3_aa: ASSLISGTDTQY